The subject of this entry is one TCR beta chain. Profiling of TCR beta VDJ combinations and CDR3 sequences used genomic DNA as template. Using its own MiXCR run on the reads, TCRdb lists one record per CDR3 protein. The sample includes around 230,000 distinct CDR3 sequences, around 60% of them seen just once. This sample was included in a study of CD8+CD57+ T cells in acquired aplastic anemia. Trimming cost V 4 bases and J 1 base, with 10 bases left between them. The CDR3 runs 14 residues. Germline CDR1 SGHTA, CDR2 FQGNSA. Sequencing was done on a sample of sorted CD4+, CD8+, or CD8+CD57+ T cells (not recorded which) from PBMCs. The chain has TRBV7-2 and TRBJ1-1; D is unresolved. The source of this sequence is a human donor in good health. As DNA, the CDR3 is TGTGCCAGCAGCTGGCGGAGGGAGAACACTGAAGCTTTCTTT. Its protein product is CASSWRRENTEAFF.